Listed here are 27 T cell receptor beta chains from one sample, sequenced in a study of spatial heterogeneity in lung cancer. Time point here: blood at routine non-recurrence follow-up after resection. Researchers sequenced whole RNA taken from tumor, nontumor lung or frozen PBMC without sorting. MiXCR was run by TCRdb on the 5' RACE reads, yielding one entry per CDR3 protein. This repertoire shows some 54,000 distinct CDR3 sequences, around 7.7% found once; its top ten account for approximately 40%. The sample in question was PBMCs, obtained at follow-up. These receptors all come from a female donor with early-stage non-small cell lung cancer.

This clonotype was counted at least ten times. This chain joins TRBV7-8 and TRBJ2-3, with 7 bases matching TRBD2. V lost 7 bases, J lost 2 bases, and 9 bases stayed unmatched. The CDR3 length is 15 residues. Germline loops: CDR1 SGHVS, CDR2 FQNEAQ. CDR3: CASNLAEGFTDTQYF. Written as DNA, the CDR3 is TGTGCCAGCAACCTAGCGGAGGGGTTCACAGATACGCAGTATTTT.

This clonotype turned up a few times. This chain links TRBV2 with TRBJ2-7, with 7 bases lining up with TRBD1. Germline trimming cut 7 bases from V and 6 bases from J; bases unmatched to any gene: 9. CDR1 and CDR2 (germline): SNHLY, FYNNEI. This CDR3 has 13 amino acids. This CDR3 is CASNRGQQGEQYF. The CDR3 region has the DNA TGTGCCAGCAATAGGGGACAGCAGGGCGAGCAGTACTTC.

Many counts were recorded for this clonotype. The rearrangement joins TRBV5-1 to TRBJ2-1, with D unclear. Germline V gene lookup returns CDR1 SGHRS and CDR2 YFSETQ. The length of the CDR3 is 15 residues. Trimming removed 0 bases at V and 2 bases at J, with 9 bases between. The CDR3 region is CASSLAVGPYNEQFF. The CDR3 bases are TGCGCCAGCAGCTTGGCCGTAGGCCCCTACAATGAGCAGTTCTTC.

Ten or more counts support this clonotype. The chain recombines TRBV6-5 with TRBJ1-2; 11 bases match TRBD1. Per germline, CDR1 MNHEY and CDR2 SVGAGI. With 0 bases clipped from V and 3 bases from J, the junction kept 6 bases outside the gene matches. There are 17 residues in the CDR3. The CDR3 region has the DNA TGTGCCAGCAGTTACTCAACCGGGACAGGGGGTTACTATGGCTACACCTTC. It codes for CASSYSTGTGGYYGYTF.

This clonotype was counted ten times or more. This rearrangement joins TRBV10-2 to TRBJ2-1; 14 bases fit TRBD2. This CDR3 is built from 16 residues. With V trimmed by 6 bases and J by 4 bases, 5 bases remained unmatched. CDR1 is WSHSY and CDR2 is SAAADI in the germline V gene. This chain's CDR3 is CASSGTSGGGYNEQFF. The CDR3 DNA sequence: TGCGCCAGCAGCGGGACTAGCGGGGGAGGATACAATGAGCAGTTCTTC.

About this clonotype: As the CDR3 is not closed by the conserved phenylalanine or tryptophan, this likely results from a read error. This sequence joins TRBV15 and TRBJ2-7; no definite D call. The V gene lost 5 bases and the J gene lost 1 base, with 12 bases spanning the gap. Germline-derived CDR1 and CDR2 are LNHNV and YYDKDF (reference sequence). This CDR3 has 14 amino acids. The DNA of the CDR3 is TGTGCCACCAGCGCCGGACGGACGTCCTACGAGCAGTACCTC. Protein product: CATSAGRTSYEQYL.

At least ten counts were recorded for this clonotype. The CDR3 sequence: CASSLYGGNTEAFF. The CDR3 DNA reads as TGTGCCAGCAGCTTATATGGGGGAAACACTGAAGCTTTCTTT. This chain joins TRBV7-2 and TRBJ1-1, with D possibly being TRBD1 (5 bases). Trimming left V 2 bases short and J 2 bases short, with 9 bases between. The CDR3 loop spans 14 amino acids. Germline-derived CDR1 and CDR2 are SGHTA and FQGNSA.

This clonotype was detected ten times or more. The CDR3 loop is CASSPGGGRFSGATEAFF. For the CDR3, the DNA is TGTGCCAGCAGCCCCGGAGGGGGGCGCTTCAGCGGTGCCACTGAAGCTTTCTTT. The rearrangement joins TRBV9 to TRBJ1-1; D might be TRBD1 (6 bases). The CDR3 is 18 residues long. Trimming removed 4 bases at V and 4 bases at J, with 26 bases between. Germline V lookup: CDR1 SGDLS, CDR2 YYNGEE.

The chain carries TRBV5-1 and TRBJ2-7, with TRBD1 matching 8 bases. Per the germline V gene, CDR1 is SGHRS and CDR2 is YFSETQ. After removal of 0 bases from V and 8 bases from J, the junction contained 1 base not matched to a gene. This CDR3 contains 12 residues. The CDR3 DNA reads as TGCGCCAGCAGCTTGGGACAGGGGCAGCAGTACTTC. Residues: CASSLGQGQQYF.

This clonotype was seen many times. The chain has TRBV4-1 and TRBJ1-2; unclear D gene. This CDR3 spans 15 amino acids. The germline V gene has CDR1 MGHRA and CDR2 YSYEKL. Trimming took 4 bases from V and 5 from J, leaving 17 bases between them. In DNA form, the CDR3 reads TGCGCCAGCAGCCCTGACGACACAGCAGGATATGGCTACACCTTC. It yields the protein CASSPDDTAGYGYTF.

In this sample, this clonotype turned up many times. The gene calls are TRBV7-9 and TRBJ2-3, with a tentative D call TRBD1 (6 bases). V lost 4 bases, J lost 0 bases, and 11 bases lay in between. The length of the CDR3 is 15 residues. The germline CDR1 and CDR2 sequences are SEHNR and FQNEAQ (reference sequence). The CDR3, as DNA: TGTGCCAGCAGCTCATACAGGGCAAGCACAGATACGCAGTATTTT. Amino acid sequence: CASSSYRASTDTQYF.

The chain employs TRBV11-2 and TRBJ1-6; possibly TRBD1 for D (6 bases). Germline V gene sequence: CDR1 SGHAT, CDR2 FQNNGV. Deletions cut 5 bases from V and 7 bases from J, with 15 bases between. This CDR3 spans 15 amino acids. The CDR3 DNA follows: TGTGCCAGCAGCCTTATCAGGGGTCGGAATTCACCCCTCCACTTT. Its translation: CASSLIRGRNSPLHF.

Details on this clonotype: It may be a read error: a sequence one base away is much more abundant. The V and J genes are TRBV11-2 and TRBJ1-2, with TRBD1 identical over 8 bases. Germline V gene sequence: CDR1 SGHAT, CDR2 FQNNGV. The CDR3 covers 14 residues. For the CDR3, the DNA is TGTGCCAGCAGCTTAGCAGGGGGCTTCTATGGCCACACCTTC. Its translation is CASSLAGGFYGHTF.

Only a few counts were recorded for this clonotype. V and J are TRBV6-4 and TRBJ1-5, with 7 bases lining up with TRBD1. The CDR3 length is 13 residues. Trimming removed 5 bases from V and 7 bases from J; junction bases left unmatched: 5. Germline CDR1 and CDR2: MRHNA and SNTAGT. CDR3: CASSRDSQQPQHF. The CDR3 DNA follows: TGTGCCAGCAGTAGGGACAGTCAACAGCCCCAGCATTTT.

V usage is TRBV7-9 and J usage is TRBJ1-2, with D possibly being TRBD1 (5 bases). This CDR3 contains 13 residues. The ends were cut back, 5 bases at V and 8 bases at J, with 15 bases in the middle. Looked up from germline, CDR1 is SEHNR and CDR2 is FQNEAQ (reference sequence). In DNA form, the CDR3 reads TGTGCCAGCAGCAGAACCGGGGCCCAAGGCTACACCTTC. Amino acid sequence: CASSRTGAQGYTF.

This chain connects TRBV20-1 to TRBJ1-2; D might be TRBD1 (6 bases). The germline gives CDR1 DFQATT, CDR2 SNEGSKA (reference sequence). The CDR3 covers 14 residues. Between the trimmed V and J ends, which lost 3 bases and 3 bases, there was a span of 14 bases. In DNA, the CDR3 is TGCAGTGCTAGCGTCTGGGGGCAGGACTATGGCTACACCTTC. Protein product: CSASVWGQDYGYTF.

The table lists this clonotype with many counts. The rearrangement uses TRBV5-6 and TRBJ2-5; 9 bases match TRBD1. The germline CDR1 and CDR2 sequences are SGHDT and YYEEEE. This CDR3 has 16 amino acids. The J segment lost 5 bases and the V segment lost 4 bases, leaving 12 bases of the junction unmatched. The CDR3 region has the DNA TGTGCCAGCAGCCTATTCACAGGGGGCGGGGATGAGACCCAGTACTTC. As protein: CASSLFTGGGDETQYF.

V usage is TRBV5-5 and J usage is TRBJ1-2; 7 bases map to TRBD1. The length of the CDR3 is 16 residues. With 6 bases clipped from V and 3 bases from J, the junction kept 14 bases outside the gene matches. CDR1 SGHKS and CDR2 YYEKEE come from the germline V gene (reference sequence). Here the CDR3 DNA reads TGTGCCAGCATCCGACTCGGTACAGGGGTTGACTATGGCTACACCTTC. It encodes CASIRLGTGVDYGYTF.

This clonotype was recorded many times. The CDR3 region is CAISESEDRANYGYTF. The CDR3 DNA reads TGTGCCATCAGTGAGTCTGAGGACAGGGCCAACTATGGCTACACCTTC. This sequence joins TRBV10-3 and TRBJ1-2; 8 nucleotides align to TRBD1. The CDR3 runs 16 residues. CDR1 and CDR2 from the germline V gene are ENHRY and SYGVKD. J lost 2 bases, V lost 0 bases, and 5 bases had no gene match.

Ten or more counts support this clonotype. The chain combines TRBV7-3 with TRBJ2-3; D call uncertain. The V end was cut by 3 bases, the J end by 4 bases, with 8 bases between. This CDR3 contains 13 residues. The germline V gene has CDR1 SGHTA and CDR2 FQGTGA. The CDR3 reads CASSLNLADTQYF. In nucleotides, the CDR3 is TGTGCCAGCAGCTTGAATCTCGCAGATACGCAGTATTTT.

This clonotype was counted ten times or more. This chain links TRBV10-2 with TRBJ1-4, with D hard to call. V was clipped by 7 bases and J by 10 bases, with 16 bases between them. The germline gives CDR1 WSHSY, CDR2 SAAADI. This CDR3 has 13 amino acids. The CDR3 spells CASIENMGAKLFF. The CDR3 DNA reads TGCGCCAGCATAGAGAATATGGGAGCAAAACTGTTTTTT.

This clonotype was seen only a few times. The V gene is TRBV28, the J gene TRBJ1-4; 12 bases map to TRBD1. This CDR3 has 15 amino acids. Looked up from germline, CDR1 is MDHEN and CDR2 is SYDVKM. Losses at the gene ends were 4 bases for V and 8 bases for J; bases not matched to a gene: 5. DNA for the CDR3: TGTGCCAGCAGTTCGCCCGGGACAGGGGGCGAAAAACTGTTTTTT. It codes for CASSSPGTGGEKLFF.

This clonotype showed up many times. The CDR3 protein is CASSPGSFVGLDTQYF. The DNA for the CDR3 is TGTGCCAGCAGCCCAGGGAGTTTTGTTGGGTTGGATACGCAGTATTTT. The chain links TRBV11-2 to TRBJ2-3; D could derive from TRBD1 or TRBD2 (5 bases each). V was shortened by 5 bases and J by 6 bases, with 21 bases between the two germline ends. Germline V gene lookup returns CDR1 SGHAT and CDR2 FQNNGV. The length of the CDR3 is 16 residues.

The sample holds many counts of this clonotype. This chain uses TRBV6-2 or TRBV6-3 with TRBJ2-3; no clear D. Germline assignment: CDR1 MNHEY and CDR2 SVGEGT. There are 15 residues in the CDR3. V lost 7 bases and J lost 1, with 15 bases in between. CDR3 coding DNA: TGTGCCAGCAAAGGTTCCCAGGCCGGCACAGATACGCAGTATTTT. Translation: CASKGSQAGTDTQYF.

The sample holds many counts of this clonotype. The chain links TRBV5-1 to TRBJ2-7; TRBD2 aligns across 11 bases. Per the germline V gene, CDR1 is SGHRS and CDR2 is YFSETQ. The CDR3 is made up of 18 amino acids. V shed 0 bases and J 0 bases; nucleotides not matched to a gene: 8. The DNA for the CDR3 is TGCGCCAGCAGCTTGGTGGCTAGCGGGGGGTCGAGCTCCTACGAGCAGTACTTC. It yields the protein CASSLVASGGSSSYEQYF.

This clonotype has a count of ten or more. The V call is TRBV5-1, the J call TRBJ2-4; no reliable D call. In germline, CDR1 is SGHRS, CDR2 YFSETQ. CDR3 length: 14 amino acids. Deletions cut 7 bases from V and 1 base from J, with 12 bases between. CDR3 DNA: TGCGCCAGCCGCCTTTCTTCCGCCAAAAACATTCAGTACTTC. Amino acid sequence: CASRLSSAKNIQYF.

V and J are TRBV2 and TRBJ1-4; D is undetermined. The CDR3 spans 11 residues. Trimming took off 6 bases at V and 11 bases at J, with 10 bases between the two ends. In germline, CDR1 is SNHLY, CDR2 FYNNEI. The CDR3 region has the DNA TGTGCCAGCAGCCAAGGACCTAAACTGTTTTTT. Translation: CASSQGPKLFF.